The T cell receptor (beta chain) under discussion was sequenced for a study of blood T cell repertoires in COVID-19. CDR1 and CDR2 from the germline V gene are KGHDR and SFDVKD. This CDR3 has 18 amino acids. V was pared by 4 bases and J by 1 base, with 5 bases of the junction left unmatched. Libraries were prepared by immunoSEQ multiplex PCR; TCRdb keeps only in-frame clonotypes and omits some of them. The sample lists 200,000 to 250,000 clones, just over 85% occurring once. Sequencing input: peripheral blood. The chain links TRBV24-1 to TRBJ2-1; TRBD2 aligns across 14 bases. The TCR comes from a man between 18 and 35 years old with active or convalescent COVID-19. CDR3 coding DNA: TGTGCCACCAGTGACTGGACTAGCGGGAGGAAATCCTACAATGAGCAGTTCTTC. Translated, it gives CATSDWTSGRKSYNEQFF.